This TCR beta chain was sequenced for a study of identical twins. TCRdb reprocessed the 5' RACE reads with MiXCR, giving one entry per CDR3 protein. The repertoire holds about 890,000 distinct CDR3 sequences, with roughly 12% as singletons. About this clonotype itself: Its antigen is as yet unknown.

Study-wide points: With abundant cord blood beta clonotypes, insertions were fewer; memory repertoires showed no such pattern. Less excess twin sharing appeared in beta out-of-frame sequences.

CDR3 length: 19 residues. The germline V gene encodes CDR1 DFQATT and CDR2 SNEGSKA (reference sequence). The junction had 11 bases not matched to a gene; V was cut back by 0 bases and J by 0 bases. The same specimen was also included in a second study, on yellow fever vaccine responses in identical twins. Turning to that study: Reportedly, the T cell response mounted by twins to vaccine seemed partly convergent, partly personalized.

The gene calls are TRBV20-1 and TRBJ2-1; 10 bases are shared with TRBD2. The receptor was isolated from a woman between 18 and 29 years old in good health. Sequencing was carried out using PBMCs. CDR3 DNA: TGCAGTGCTAGAGATAGGCGACTAGCGGGTGGGAGCTCCTACAATGAGCAGTTCTTC. Translated: CSARDRRLAGGSSYNEQFF.